This T cell receptor (beta chain) was found in a study of blood T cell repertoires in COVID-19. This clone appeared once. The protocol was immunoSEQ multiplex PCR, while the TCRdb copy is restricted to in-frame clones and leaves out a portion. Here the sample spans about 250,000 clones, about nine tenths being singletons. This CDR3 has 13 residues. CDR1 is SGHNT, CDR2 YENEEA, per germline. The V end was cut by 5 bases, the J end by 1 base, with 8 bases between. Participants, about 18 to 90 years old, spanned some 23 US areas. This sequence originates from a young man who had recovered from COVID-19. The material sequenced was PBMCs or T cells enriched from blood (not recorded which). This chain joins TRBV11-3 and TRBJ1-2, with D possibly TRBD1 on 6 matching bases. CDR3 nucleotide sequence: TGTGCCAGCAGCCCGGACAGTAACTATGGCTACACCTTC. Translated: CASSPDSNYGYTF.